This note documents a single T cell receptor (beta chain) sequence. The data derive from a study of OX40 agonist ivuxolimab in advanced cancers. Across the study: Dose-escalation patients' cancers were hepatocellular carcinoma, melanoma, renal cell or head and neck cancer.

This CDR3 contains 15 residues. V trimming: 0 bases; J trimming: 9 bases; junction bases outside the gene matches: 5. The V gene's germline CDR1 is SGHRS and CDR2 YFSETQ. The data were produced by immunoSEQ multiplex PCR, yet TCRdb's version contains in-frame clones alone and is incomplete. The top ten hold about 5.1% of the sample, which has tens of thousands of clones, roughly four fifths seen once. The V call is TRBV5-1, the J call TRBJ1-6, with 8 bases identical to TRBD1. This TCR was recovered from an adult with an advanced solid tumor such as melanoma, head and neck, liver or kidney cancer. Source: CD4+ or CD8+ T cells sorted from blood, taken in a trial of the OX40 agonist ivuxolimab. CDR3 sequence reads: CASSLGDRISSPLHF. CDR3 coding DNA: TGCGCCAGCAGCTTGGGGGACAGGATTTCTTCACCCCTCCACTTT. Using reference TRBV5-1 and TRBJ1-6 for the parts outside the CDR3, the full variable domain is KAGVTQTPRYLIKTRGQQVTLSCSPISGHRSVSWYQQTPGQGLQFLFEYFSETQRNKGNFPGRFSGRQFSNSRSEMNVSTLELGDSALYLCASSLGDRISSPLHFGNGTRLTVT.